This passage covers 3 T cell receptor beta chains from one sample sequenced in a study of tumor-infiltrating lymphocytes in primary liver carcinoma. Unsorted bulk tissue of about 20-32 mg yielded co-extracted RNA and DNA. Constant-region priming of approximately 500 ng total RNA yielded TCR beta cDNA. For TCR beta, libraries were produced by three nested multiplex PCR rounds using slightly modified ARM-PCR. PCR rounds one and two used TRBV1-TRBV30 forward primers with a C-beta reverse primer for approximately 11 cycles each. From the multiplex PCR reads, TCRdb called clonotypes with MiXCR, one entry per CDR3 protein. The data contain approximately 20,000 distinct CDR3 sequences, almost 80% of them singletons. The material sequenced was liver tumor tissue from sampling region 1. Sample subset: tumor region T1, superior pole. Every receptor here comes from a woman aged 25 to 39 with primary liver carcinoma and hepatitis B virus infection.

This clonotype was observed a few times. V gene TRBV11-3 combines with J gene TRBJ2-7; 8 nucleotides align to TRBD1. The junction had 8 bases not matched to a gene; V was cut back by 8 bases and J by 2 bases. This CDR3 has 14 residues. Germline V gives CDR1 SGHNT, CDR2 YENEEA. The CDR3 coding sequence is TGTGCCAGCTTCGGGACAGGTACAACCTACGAGCAGTACTTC. As protein: CASFGTGTTYEQYF.

A remark on this clonotype: At one boundary the junction diverges from the germline segment, which might be a read error. The chain uses TRBV28 and TRBJ2-1; a weak D match, TRBD2 (6 bases). This CDR3 has 17 residues. Germline V lookup: CDR1 MDHEN, CDR2 SYDVKM. Here the CDR3 DNA reads TGCGCCAGCAGTCCAGAACAGCGGGCAGGGAGAGTCAATGTGCAGTTCTTC. Protein product: CASSPEQRAGRVNVQFF.

Remarks on this clonotype: This CDR3 fails to terminate in the conserved phenylalanine or tryptophan, so it likely reflects a read error. This sequence joins TRBV6-5 and TRBJ2-5, with 7 bases that match TRBD2. The CDR3 totals 13 residues. Germline-derived CDR1 and CDR2 are MNHEY and SVGAGI. The CDR3 region is CASSTDGRLTQYS. The CDR3 DNA follows: TGTGCGAGCAGTACCGACGGGAGGCTGACCCAGTACTCC.